What follows describes a single TCR beta chain. Profiled with immunoSEQ multiplex PCR; TCRdb holds only in-frame clones, not every one. The sample contains approximately 100,000 clones, approximately 87% of which appear only once. The data were obtained in a study of T cell responses to AZD1222 COVID-19 vaccine. Germline values: CDR1 SGHTA, CDR2 FQGNSA. The V segment lost 1 base and the J segment 2 bases; nucleotides outside the gene matches: 4. CDR3 length equals 15 residues. This clonotype was obtained from an adult who received the AZD1222 COVID-19 vaccine. The sequenced sample was peripheral blood, obtained 28 days after the second AZD1222 dose. The J gene is TRBJ2-7, the V gene TRBV7-2, with 8 bases aligning to TRBD1. The CDR3 DNA is TGTGCCAGCAGCTTAGGCCAGGGGGCGCCCTACGAGCAGTACTTC. Its translation: CASSLGQGAPYEQYF.